Following are 19 T cell receptor beta chains from one sample sequenced in a study of CD8+ T cells in alopecia areata. The sequencing template was cDNA reverse transcribed from extracted RNA. Measured with immunoSEQ multiplex PCR; TCRdb has only the in-frame clones, and not every one. This table holds some 110,000 clones, 58% found once. The treatment denotes: oral pan-JAK inhibitor, 5-10 mg twice daily. The sample here was CD8+ T cells sorted from blood, taken at week 4, from a patient treated with tofacitinib. The source is a human donor with alopecia areata.

The V gene is TRBV29-1, the J gene TRBJ1-2; perhaps TRBD1 as D (5 bases). V was pared by 3 bases and J by 7 bases, with 9 bases between. Germline CDR1 SQVTM, CDR2 ANQGSEA. CDR3 length: 11 amino acids. The CDR3 region is CSVEAGPGYTF. CDR3 bases: TGCAGCGTTGAGGCAGGGCCTGGCTACACCTTC.

This sequence joins TRBV27 and TRBJ1-2; 7 bases match TRBD1. From germline, CDR1 is MNHEY and CDR2 SMNVEV (reference sequence). The J segment lost 6 bases and the V segment lost 3 bases, leaving 13 bases of the junction unmatched. This CDR3 has 16 residues. CDR3 region: CASSFVAGQGEHGYTF. The CDR3 DNA sequence: TGTGCCAGCAGTTTCGTGGCAGGTCAGGGGGAACATGGCTACACCTTC.

The chain couples TRBV25-1 to TRBJ2-5; 7 bases fit TRBD2. The CDR3 sequence is 13 residues long. Looked up from germline, CDR1 is MGHDK and CDR2 is SYGVNS. V lost 1 base, J lost 5 bases, and 1 base stayed unmatched. This CDR3 is CASSEWEGETQYF. For the CDR3, the DNA is TGTGCCAGCAGTGAATGGGAGGGGGAGACCCAGTACTTC.

The J gene is TRBJ2-5, the V gene TRBV6-6, with 7 bases fitting TRBD1. Germline CDR1 reads MNHNY; CDR2 reads SVGAGI (reference sequence). The CDR3 spans 13 residues. V lost 5 bases and J lost 1; bases outside the gene matches: 1. The CDR3 sequence is CASSTGVQETQYF. In DNA form, the CDR3 reads TGTGCCAGCAGTACAGGGGTCCAAGAGACCCAGTACTTC.

This clone appeared a single time. The chain joins TRBV29-1 to TRBJ2-2; D remains unclear. This CDR3 is 12 amino acids long. CDR1 and CDR2 (germline): SQVTM, ANQGSEA. Trimming left V 2 bases short and J 6 bases short, with 7 bases between. In nucleotides, the CDR3 is TGCAGCGTTGAATTCAGCTCCGGGGAGCTGTTTTTT. This encodes CSVEFSSGELFF.

Only one count was recorded for this clone. The chain links TRBV30 to TRBJ2-5, with D possibly being TRBD2 (6 bases). CDR3 length: 16 residues. Trimming left V 0 bases short and J 3 bases short, with 17 bases between. CDR1 and CDR2 (germline): GTSNPN, SVGIG (reference sequence). In DNA form, the CDR3 reads TGTGCCTGGAGTGTTCGTATAACTAGCTGGGAAGAGACCCAGTACTTC. It is translated as CAWSVRITSWEETQYF.

The chain employs TRBV10-3 and TRBJ2-3; no clear D. V lost 3 bases and J 8 bases, leaving 12 bases between the germline ends. The CDR3 is 13 amino acids. Germline V gives CDR1 ENHRY, CDR2 SYGVKD. CDR3 coding DNA: TGTGCCATCAGTGACCCGGCCGGTGGTACGCAGTATTTT. It codes for CAISDPAGGTQYF.

The V call is TRBV28, the J call TRBJ2-1; D call uncertain. The V gene lost 6 bases and the J gene lost 10 bases, with 10 bases spanning the gap. Germline values: CDR1 MDHEN, CDR2 SYDVKM. This CDR3 is built from 11 residues. CDR3 nucleotide sequence: TGTGCCAGCAGATTTAGTAGCGAGCAGTTCTTC. Protein product: CASRFSSEQFF.

This clone was counted a single time. The chain is built from TRBV4-2 and TRBJ2-5; D uncertain. V was cut by 0 bases and J by 4 bases, with 12 bases left in between. The CDR3 length is 15 residues. Germline loops: CDR1 LGHNA, CDR2 YNFKEQ. In nucleotides, the CDR3 is TGTGCCAGCAGCCAAGAGGGCGCGGCAGTAGAGACCCAGTACTTC. Protein: CASSQEGAAVETQYF.

This chain joins TRBV28 and TRBJ2-7, with D perhaps matching TRBD1 (6 bases). The germline V and J ends were trimmed by 2 bases and 3 bases, with 14 bases remaining between them. Germline CDR1 MDHEN, CDR2 SYDVKM. The length of the CDR3 is 15 residues. In DNA form, the CDR3 reads TGTGCCAGCAGTTTACGACAGGCAAATATCTACGAGCAGTACTTC. Protein sequence: CASSLRQANIYEQYF.

The rearrangement links TRBV5-1 to TRBJ2-1; the match to TRBD2 covers 10 bases. Germline trimming cut 7 bases from V and 4 bases from J; bases unmatched to any gene: 8. The CDR3 length is 15 residues. Germline lookup yields CDR1 SGHRS and CDR2 YFSETQ. CDR3 in amino acids: CASFDSGGTYNEQFF. CDR3 nucleotides: TGCGCCAGCTTCGATAGCGGGGGGACTTACAATGAGCAGTTCTTC.

The gene calls are TRBV5-1 and TRBJ2-7, with D unclear. With 4 bases removed from V and 2 bases from J, the gap between germline ends came to 16 bases. The CDR3 totals 15 residues. Germline CDR1 SGHRS, CDR2 YFSETQ. For the CDR3, the DNA is TGCGCCAGCAGCCTCTCTGAACTCTCCCCCTACGAGCAGTACTTC. This encodes CASSLSELSPYEQYF.

This clone occurred a few times. The CDR3 loop reads CSVTPQGRDQPQHF. The DNA for the CDR3 is TGCAGCGTGACCCCCCAGGGGAGAGATCAGCCCCAGCATTTT. The V call is TRBV29-1, the J call TRBJ1-5; the D gene is possibly TRBD1 (6 bases). V was cut by 6 bases and J by 5 bases, with 17 bases left in between. This CDR3 has 14 residues. Germline V gene sequence: CDR1 SQVTM, CDR2 ANQGSEA. The full variable domain, with the rest looked up from reference TRBV29-1 and TRBJ1-5, is SAVISQKPSRDICQRGTSLTIQCQVDSQVTMMFWYRQQPGQSLTLIATANQGSEATYESGFVIDKFPISRPNLTFSTLTVSNMSPEDSSIYLCSVTPQGRDQPQHFGDGTRLSIL.

This clone has just a few counts. The rearrangement links TRBV4-1 to TRBJ2-7; D is possibly TRBD1 (6 bases). Per germline, CDR1 MGHRA and CDR2 YSYEKL. The CDR3 consists of 13 residues. V shed 5 bases and J shed 4 bases, with 12 bases lying between them. CDR3 protein: CASSGRQGYEQYF. The DNA for the CDR3 is TGCGCCAGCAGCGGCCGCCAGGGGTACGAGCAGTACTTC.

The V gene is TRBV11-2, the J gene TRBJ2-7; D unclear. The V end lost 4 bases, the J end lost 3 bases, and 7 bases lay between the germline ends. The CDR3 is made up of 12 amino acids. From germline, CDR1 is SGHAT and CDR2 FQNNGV. CDR3 DNA sequence: TGTGCCAGCAGCTATTCGGACTACGAGCAGTACTTC. Translating it yields CASSYSDYEQYF. The full variable domain, in which reference TRBV11-2 and TRBJ2-7 provide the parts outside the CDR3, is EAGVAQSPRYKIIEKRQSVAFWCNPISGHATLYWYQQILGQGPKLLIQFQNNGVVDDSQLPKDRFSAERLKGVDSTLKIQPAKLEDSAVYLCASSYSDYEQYFGPGTRLTVT.

This clone was detected only once. This rearrangement joins TRBV7-6 to TRBJ2-5; TRBD2 aligns across 10 bases. With V trimmed by 5 bases and J by 2 bases, 8 bases remained unmatched. The CDR3 runs to 16 residues. Looked up from germline, CDR1 is SGHVS and CDR2 is FNYEAQ. CDR3 residues: CASSGEEAGGQETQYF. The CDR3 nucleotides read TGTGCCAGCAGCGGCGAGGAAGCGGGGGGGCAAGAGACCCAGTACTTC.

The gene calls are TRBV13 and TRBJ1-4; no clear D gene. The CDR3 extends over 14 amino acids. Germline loops: CDR1 PRHDT, CDR2 FYEKMQ (reference sequence). The ends were cut back, 2 bases at V and 8 bases at J, with 12 bases in the middle. CDR3 amino acids: CASSLLLSGEKLFF. In DNA form, the CDR3 reads TGTGCCAGCAGCTTACTGCTCAGTGGAGAAAAACTGTTTTTT. Full variable domain (missing parts from reference TRBV13 and TRBJ1-4): AAGVIQSPRHLIKEKRETATLKCYPIPRHDTVYWYQQGPGQDPQFLISFYEKMQSDKGSIPDRFSAQQFSDYHSELNMSSLELGDSALYFCASSLLLSGEKLFFGSGTQLSVL.

The chain is built from TRBV29-1 and TRBJ2-6; the D is unclear. V lost 3 bases and J 4 bases, leaving 13 bases between the germline ends. Germline CDR1 reads SQVTM; CDR2 reads ANQGSEA. This CDR3 spans 15 amino acids. This CDR3 is CSVDGSPLGANVLTF. The CDR3 DNA reads as TGCAGCGTTGATGGATCACCTCTGGGGGCCAACGTCCTGACTTTC.

The V gene is TRBV7-9, the J gene TRBJ2-7; 8 bases map to TRBD1. This CDR3 spans 16 amino acids. The J segment lost 1 base and the V segment lost 5 bases, leaving 10 bases of the junction unmatched. Germline CDR1 is SEHNR and CDR2 is FQNEAQ (reference sequence). The CDR3 region has the DNA TGTGCCAGCAGCCCCTGGACCAGGGGGCTATCCTACGAGCAGTACTTC. Amino acids: CASSPWTRGLSYEQYF.